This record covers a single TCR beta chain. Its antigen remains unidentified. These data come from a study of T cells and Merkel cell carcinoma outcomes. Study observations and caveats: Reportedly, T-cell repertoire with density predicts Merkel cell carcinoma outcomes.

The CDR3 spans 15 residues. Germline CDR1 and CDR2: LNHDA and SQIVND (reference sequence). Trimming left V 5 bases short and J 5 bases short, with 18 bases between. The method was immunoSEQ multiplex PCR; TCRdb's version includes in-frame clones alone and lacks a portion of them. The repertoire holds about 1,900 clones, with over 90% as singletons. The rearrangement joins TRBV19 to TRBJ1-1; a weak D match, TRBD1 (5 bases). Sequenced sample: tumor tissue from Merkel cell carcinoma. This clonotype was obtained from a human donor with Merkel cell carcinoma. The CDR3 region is CASSPGLLGGTEAFF. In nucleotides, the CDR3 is TGTGCCAGTAGTCCAGGGTTGCTCGGGGGGACTGAAGCTTTCTTT.